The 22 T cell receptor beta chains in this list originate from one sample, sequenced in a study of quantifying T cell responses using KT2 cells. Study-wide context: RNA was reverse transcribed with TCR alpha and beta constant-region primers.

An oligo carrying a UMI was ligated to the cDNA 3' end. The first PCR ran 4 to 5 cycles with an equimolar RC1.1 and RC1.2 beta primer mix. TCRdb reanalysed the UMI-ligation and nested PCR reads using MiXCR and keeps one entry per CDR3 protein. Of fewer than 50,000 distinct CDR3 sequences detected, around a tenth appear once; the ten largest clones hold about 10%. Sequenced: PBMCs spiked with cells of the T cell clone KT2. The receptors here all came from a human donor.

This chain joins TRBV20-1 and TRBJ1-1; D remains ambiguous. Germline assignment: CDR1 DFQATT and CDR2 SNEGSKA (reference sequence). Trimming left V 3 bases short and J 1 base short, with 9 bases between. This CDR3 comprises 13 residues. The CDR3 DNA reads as TGCAGTGCTAGTAAGGGAGGGAACACTGAAGCTTTCTTT. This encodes CSASKGGNTEAFF.

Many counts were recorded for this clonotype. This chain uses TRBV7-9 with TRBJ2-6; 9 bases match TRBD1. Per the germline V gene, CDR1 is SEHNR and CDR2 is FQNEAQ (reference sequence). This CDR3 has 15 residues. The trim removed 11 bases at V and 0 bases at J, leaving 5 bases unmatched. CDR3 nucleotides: TGTGCCGCACAGGGGGCTTCCTCTGGGGCCAACGTCCTGACTTTC. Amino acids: CAAQGASSGANVLTF.

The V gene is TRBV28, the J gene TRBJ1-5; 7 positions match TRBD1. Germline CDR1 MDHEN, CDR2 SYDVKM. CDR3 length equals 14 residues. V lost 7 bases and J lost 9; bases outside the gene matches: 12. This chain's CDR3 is CASKLQGPGGPQHF. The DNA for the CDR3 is TGTGCCAGCAAACTACAGGGGCCCGGCGGGCCCCAGCATTTT.

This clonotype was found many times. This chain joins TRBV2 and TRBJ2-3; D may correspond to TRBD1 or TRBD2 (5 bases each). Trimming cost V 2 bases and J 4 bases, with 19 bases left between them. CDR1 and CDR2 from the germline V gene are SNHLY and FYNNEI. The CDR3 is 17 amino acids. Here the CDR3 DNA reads TGTGCCAGCAGTGAAATGTACGGGGCCAACGGCGCAGATACGCAGTATTTT. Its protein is CASSEMYGANGADTQYF.

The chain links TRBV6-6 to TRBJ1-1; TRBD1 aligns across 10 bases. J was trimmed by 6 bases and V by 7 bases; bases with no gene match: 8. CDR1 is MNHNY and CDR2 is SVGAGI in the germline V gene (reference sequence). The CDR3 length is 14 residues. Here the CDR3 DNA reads TGTGCCAGCAACGTGGGGACAGGGGTTTCTGAAGCTTTCTTT. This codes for CASNVGTGVSEAFF.

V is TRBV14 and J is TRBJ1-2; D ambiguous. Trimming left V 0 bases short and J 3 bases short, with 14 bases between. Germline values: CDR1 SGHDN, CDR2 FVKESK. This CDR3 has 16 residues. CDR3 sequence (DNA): TGTGCCAGCAGCCAAGAAAATCCCGACTTATACTATGGCTACACCTTC. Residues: CASSQENPDLYYGYTF.

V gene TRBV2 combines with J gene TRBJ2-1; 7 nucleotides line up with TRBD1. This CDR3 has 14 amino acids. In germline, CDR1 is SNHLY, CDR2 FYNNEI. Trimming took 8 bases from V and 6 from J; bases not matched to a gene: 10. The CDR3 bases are TGTGCCAGCGTTGAAAGGGGGCAGAGCAATGAGCAGTTCTTC. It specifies CASVERGQSNEQFF.

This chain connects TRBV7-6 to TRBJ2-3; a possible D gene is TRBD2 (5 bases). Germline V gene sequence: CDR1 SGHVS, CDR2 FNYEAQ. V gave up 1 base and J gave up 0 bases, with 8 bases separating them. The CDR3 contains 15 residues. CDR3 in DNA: TGTGCCAGCAGCTTAGTCCGCGGGAGCACAGATACGCAGTATTTT. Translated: CASSLVRGSTDTQYF.

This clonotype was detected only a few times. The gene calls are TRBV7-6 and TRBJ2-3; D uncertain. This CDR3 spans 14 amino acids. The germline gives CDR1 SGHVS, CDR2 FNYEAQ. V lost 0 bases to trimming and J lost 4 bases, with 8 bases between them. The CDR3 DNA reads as TGTGCCAGCAGCTTAGCAGGTATCCCAGATACGCAGTATTTT. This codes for CASSLAGIPDTQYF.

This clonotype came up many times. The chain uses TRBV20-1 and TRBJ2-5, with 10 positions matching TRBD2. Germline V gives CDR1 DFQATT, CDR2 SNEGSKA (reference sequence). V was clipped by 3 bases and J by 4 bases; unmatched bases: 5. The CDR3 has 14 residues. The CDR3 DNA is TGCAGTGCTAGGCCTCTAGCGGGAGTAGAGACCCAGTACTTC. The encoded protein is CSARPLAGVETQYF.

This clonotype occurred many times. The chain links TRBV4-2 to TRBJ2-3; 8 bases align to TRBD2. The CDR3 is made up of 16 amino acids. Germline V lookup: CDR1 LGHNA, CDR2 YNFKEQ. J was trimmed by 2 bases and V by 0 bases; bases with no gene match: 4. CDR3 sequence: CASSQEGGGLTDTQYF. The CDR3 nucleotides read TGTGCCAGCAGCCAAGAAGGCGGGGGGCTCACAGATACGCAGTATTTT.

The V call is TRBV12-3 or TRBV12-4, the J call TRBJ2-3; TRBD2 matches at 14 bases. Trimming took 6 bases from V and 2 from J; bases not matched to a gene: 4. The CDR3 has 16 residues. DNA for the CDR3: TGTGCCAGCAGACCGGGACTAGCGGGAGCCACAGATACGCAGTATTTT. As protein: CASRPGLAGATDTQYF.

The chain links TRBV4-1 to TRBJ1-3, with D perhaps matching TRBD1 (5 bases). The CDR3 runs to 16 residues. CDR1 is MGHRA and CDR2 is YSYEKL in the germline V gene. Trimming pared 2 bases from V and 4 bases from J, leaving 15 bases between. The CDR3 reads CASSQPKGKAGNTIYF. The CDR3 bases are TGCGCCAGCAGCCAACCAAAGGGGAAAGCAGGAAACACCATATATTTT.

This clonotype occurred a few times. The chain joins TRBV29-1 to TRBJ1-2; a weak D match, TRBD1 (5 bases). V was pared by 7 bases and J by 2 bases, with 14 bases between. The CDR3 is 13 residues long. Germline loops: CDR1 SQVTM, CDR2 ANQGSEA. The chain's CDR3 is CSADPTENYGYTF. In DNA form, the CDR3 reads TGCAGCGCAGACCCGACAGAGAACTATGGCTACACCTTC.

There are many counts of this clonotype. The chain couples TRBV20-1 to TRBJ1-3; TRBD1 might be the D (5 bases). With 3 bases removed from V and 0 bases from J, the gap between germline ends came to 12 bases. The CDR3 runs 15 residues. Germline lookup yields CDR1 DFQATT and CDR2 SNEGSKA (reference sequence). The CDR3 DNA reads TGCAGTGCTAGCTCCGACAGAGGCTCTGGAAACACCATATATTTT. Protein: CSASSDRGSGNTIYF.

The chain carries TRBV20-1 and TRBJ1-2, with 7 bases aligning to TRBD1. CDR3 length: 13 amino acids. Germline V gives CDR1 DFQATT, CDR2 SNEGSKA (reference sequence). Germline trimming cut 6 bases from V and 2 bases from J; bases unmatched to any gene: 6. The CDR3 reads CSARDSVNYGYTF. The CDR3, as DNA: TGCAGTGCCAGGGACAGCGTCAACTATGGCTACACCTTC.

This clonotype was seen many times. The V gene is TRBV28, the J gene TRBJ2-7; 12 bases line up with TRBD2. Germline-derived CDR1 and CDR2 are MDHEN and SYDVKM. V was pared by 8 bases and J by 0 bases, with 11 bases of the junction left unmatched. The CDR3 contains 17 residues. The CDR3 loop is CASSNGLAGRSSYEQYF. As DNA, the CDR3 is TGTGCCAGCTCGAACGGACTAGCGGGAAGGAGCTCCTACGAGCAGTACTTC.

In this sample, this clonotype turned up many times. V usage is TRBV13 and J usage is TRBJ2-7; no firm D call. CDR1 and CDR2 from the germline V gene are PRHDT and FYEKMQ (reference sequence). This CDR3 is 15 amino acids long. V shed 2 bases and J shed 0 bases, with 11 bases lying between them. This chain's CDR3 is CASSLWLQSSYEQYF. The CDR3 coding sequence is TGTGCCAGCAGCTTATGGCTGCAGTCCTCCTACGAGCAGTACTTC.

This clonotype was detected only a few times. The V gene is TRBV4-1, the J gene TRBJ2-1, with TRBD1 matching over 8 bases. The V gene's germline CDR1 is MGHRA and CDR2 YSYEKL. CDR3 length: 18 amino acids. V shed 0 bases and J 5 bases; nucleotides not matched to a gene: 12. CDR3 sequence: CASSQEPTGTGPNNEQFF. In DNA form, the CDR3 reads TGCGCCAGCAGCCAAGAGCCCACCGGGACAGGTCCTAACAATGAGCAGTTCTTC.

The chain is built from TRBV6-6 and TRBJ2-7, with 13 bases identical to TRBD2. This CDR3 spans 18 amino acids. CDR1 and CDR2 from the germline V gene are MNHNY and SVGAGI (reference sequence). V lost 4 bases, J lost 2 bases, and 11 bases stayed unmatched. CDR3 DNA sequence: TGTGCCAGCAGTTTAACTCCACCACTAGCGGGAGGGCCCTACGAGCAGTACTTC. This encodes CASSLTPPLAGGPYEQYF.

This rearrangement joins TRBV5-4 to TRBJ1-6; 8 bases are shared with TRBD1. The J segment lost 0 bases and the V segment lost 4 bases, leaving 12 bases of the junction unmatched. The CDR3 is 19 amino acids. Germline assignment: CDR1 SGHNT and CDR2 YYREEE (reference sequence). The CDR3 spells CASSGGPQGASSYNSPLHF. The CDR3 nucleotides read TGTGCCAGCAGCGGCGGACCTCAGGGGGCAAGCTCCTATAATTCACCCCTCCACTTT.

In DNA, the CDR3 is TGTGCCAGCAGTGTTGGTCGCTACGAGCAGTACTTC. Translating it yields CASSVGRYEQYF. The chain employs TRBV2 and TRBJ2-7; D is undetermined. Trimming took 4 bases from V and 3 from J, leaving 7 bases between them. The CDR3 spans 12 residues. CDR1 is SNHLY and CDR2 is FYNNEI in the germline V gene.